The 29 T cell receptor beta chains listed next were all sequenced from one sample in a study of cytomegalovirus exposure and HLA in healthy donors. Vbeta (60) and Jbeta (13) primers were used in the PCR. This table comes from immunoSEQ multiplex PCR, and its TCRdb copy is limited to in-frame clones, with some not included. The data show roughly 160,000 clones, about 80% seen once. The specimen sequenced was PBMCs. The receptors shown here come from a man aged 25-45 years in good health and CMV-seropositive.

This clone was recorded only once. This chain joins TRBV18 and TRBJ1-2, with D uncertain. The CDR3 contains 13 residues. Germline V gives CDR1 KGHSH, CDR2 LQKENI. The ends were cut back, 2 bases at V and 2 bases at J, with 6 bases in the middle. The CDR3 DNA follows: TGTGCCAGCTCACCAGAACAGAACTATGGCTACACCTTC. Residues: CASSPEQNYGYTF.

CDR3 sequence (DNA): TGTGCCAGCAGTCTCGGGGAGGGGGGCACTGAAGCTTTCTTT. It is translated as CASSLGEGGTEAFF. The rearrangement uses TRBV6-1 and TRBJ1-1, with D perhaps matching TRBD1 (6 bases). Germline V CDR1 and CDR2: MNHNS, SASEGT. Trimming removed 5 bases from V and 4 bases from J, with 14 bases in between. This CDR3 has 14 amino acids.

The table lists this clone with a few counts. V usage is TRBV19 and J usage is TRBJ1-6, with TRBD1 matching 8 bases. The CDR3 extends over 14 amino acids. Per germline, CDR1 LNHDA and CDR2 SQIVND (reference sequence). Trimming at V came to 5 bases and at J to 10 bases, leaving 7 bases not matched to a gene. DNA of the CDR3: TGTGCCAGTAGTTTCGGACAGGGAGAGTCACCCCTCCACTTT. Amino acids: CASSFGQGESPLHF.

This chain links TRBV6-1 with TRBJ2-7; TRBD2 aligns across 7 bases. V gave up 7 bases and J gave up 0 bases; unmatched junction bases: 3. CDR3 length equals 13 residues. Per the germline V gene, CDR1 is MNHNS and CDR2 is SASEGT. The CDR3 DNA sequence: TGTGCCAGCAATCTAGCGGACTCCTACGAGCAGTACTTC. Translating it yields CASNLADSYEQYF.

This chain connects TRBV7-9 to TRBJ2-5, with TRBD2 matching over 8 bases. The CDR3 consists of 13 residues. Trimming removed 3 bases from V and 5 bases from J; junction bases left unmatched: 2. Germline loops: CDR1 SEHNR, CDR2 FQNEAQ (reference sequence). CDR3 sequence (DNA): TGTGCCAGCAGCTTTACTAGCGGCGAGACCCAGTACTTC. This codes for CASSFTSGETQYF.

The rearrangement uses TRBV7-2 and TRBJ1-1, with 10 bases that match TRBD1. The CDR3 is made up of 16 amino acids. V lost 4 bases, J lost 0 bases, and 5 bases stayed unmatched. Germline V CDR1 and CDR2: SGHTA, FQGNSA. Here the CDR3 DNA reads TGTGCCAGCAGCTCGTGGACAGGGGGGATGAACACTGAAGCTTTCTTT. It codes for CASSSWTGGMNTEAFF. The whole variable domain, filled in from reference TRBV7-2 and TRBJ1-1, reads GAGVSQSPSNKVTEKGKDVELRCDPISGHTALYWYRQSLGQGLEFLIYFQGNSAPDKSGLPSDRFSAERTGGSVSTLTIQRTQQEDSAVYLCASSSWTGGMNTEAFFGQGTRLTVV.

The chain recombines TRBV7-8 with TRBJ2-2; 9 bases align to TRBD2. The ends lost 5 bases at V and 4 bases at J; junction bases unmatched: 8. Germline values: CDR1 SGHVS, CDR2 FQNEAQ. The CDR3 is 16 residues long. The chain's CDR3 is CASSPIFSGGTGELFF. CDR3 nucleotides: TGTGCCAGCAGCCCAATCTTTAGCGGGGGCACCGGGGAGCTGTTTTTT.

V and J are TRBV19 and TRBJ2-7; 9 bases match TRBD1. Germline CDR1 is LNHDA and CDR2 is SQIVND (reference sequence). V gave up 6 bases and J gave up 4 bases; unmatched junction bases: 10. This CDR3 region has 15 residues. CDR3 in amino acids: CASSTPGTGLYEQYF. The CDR3 DNA follows: TGTGCCAGTAGCACCCCCGGGACAGGGTTGTACGAGCAGTACTTC.

This chain uses TRBV2 with TRBJ2-7, with a weak D call TRBD1 (6 bases). The CDR3 spans 11 residues. Looked up from germline, CDR1 is SNHLY and CDR2 is FYNNEI. With 7 bases removed from V and 2 bases from J, the gap between germline ends came to 6 bases. CDR3 amino acids: CASTGAYEQYF. The CDR3 nucleotides read TGTGCCAGCACAGGGGCCTACGAGCAGTACTTC.

This CDR3 reads CASSLVQRQGAGGELFF. CDR3 sequence (DNA): TGTGCCAGCAGCTTAGTTCAAAGACAGGGGGCGGGCGGGGAGCTGTTTTTT. V usage is TRBV11-2 and J usage is TRBJ2-2; 10 bases fit TRBD1. The CDR3 is 17 amino acids. CDR1 and CDR2 from the germline V gene are SGHAT and FQNNGV. Unmatched junction bases numbered 9, after V lost 1 base and J lost 7 bases.

The V call is TRBV5-1, the J call TRBJ1-1; D not resolved. CDR3 length equals 13 residues. The germline V gene encodes CDR1 SGHRS and CDR2 YFSETQ. Trimming shortened V by 5 bases and J by 5 bases, and 13 bases separated the two germline ends. The DNA of the CDR3 is TGCGCCAGCAGACCCCTCGAGGAAACTGAAGCTTTCTTT. It specifies CASRPLEETEAFF.

This chain connects TRBV28 to TRBJ1-1; the D gene is possibly TRBD1 (5 bases). This CDR3 contains 15 residues. Trimming cost V 5 bases and J 5 bases, with 18 bases left between them. CDR1 and CDR2 from the germline V gene are MDHEN and SYDVKM. As DNA, the CDR3 is TGTGCCAGCAGTCCCGGTGACAGCCAAAAGACTGAAGCTTTCTTT. This codes for CASSPGDSQKTEAFF.

The rearrangement uses TRBV6-1 and TRBJ1-5; 8 bases agree with TRBD1. The trim removed 3 bases at V and 3 bases at J, leaving 1 base unmatched. Germline V lookup: CDR1 MNHNS, CDR2 SASEGT. The CDR3 runs to 14 residues. CDR3 coding DNA: TGTGCCAGCAGTGAGGGACAGGCCAATCAGCCCCAGCATTTT. Residues: CASSEGQANQPQHF.

V usage is TRBV7-6 and J usage is TRBJ2-7; TRBD2 might be the D (6 bases). The CDR3 runs to 16 residues. Germline CDR1 SGHVS, CDR2 FNYEAQ. V was pared by 4 bases and J by 6 bases, with 22 bases between. This chain's CDR3 is CASSSLTLAPGSEQYF. CDR3 coding DNA: TGTGCCAGCAGCTCACTAACACTAGCTCCCGGTAGCGAGCAGTACTTC.

This chain uses TRBV4-3 with TRBJ2-3; 10 bases line up with TRBD1. Trimming at V came to 1 base and at J to 4 bases, leaving 2 bases not matched to a gene. The germline V gene encodes CDR1 LGHNA and CDR2 YSLEER. The CDR3 contains 15 residues. The CDR3 bases are TGCGCCAGCAGCCAAGGACAGGGGGCCGCAGATACGCAGTATTTT. Translation gives CASSQGQGAADTQYF.

V usage is TRBV4-1 and J usage is TRBJ1-5; 7 nucleotides match TRBD1. Germline values: CDR1 MGHRA, CDR2 YSYEKL. After removal of 2 bases from V and 4 bases from J, the junction contained 5 bases not matched to a gene. CDR3 length equals 15 residues. The CDR3 region has the DNA TGCGCCAGCAGCCAACAGGGGGTAGCAAATCAGCCCCAGCATTTT. This sequence encodes CASSQQGVANQPQHF.

This clone was found once. The chain carries TRBV6-5 and TRBJ1-2; TRBD1 matches 8 bases. Germline CDR1 reads MNHEY; CDR2 reads SVGAGI. CDR3 length: 15 residues. Trimming removed 0 bases from V and 6 bases from J; junction bases left unmatched: 6. The CDR3 DNA reads as TGTGCCAGCAGTTACTCACAGGGGGGGAGAGATGGCTACACCTTC. As protein: CASSYSQGGRDGYTF.

CDR3 amino acids: CASSTGTGSSGNTIYF. CDR3 sequence (DNA): TGTGCCAGCAGCACCGGGACAGGGAGCTCTGGAAACACCATATATTTT. The J gene is TRBJ1-3, the V gene TRBV5-6, with 9 nucleotides matching TRBD1. With 4 bases clipped from V and 0 bases from J, the junction kept 5 bases outside the gene matches. This CDR3 contains 16 residues. Looked up from germline, CDR1 is SGHDT and CDR2 is YYEEEE.

In this sample, this clone turned up a few times. The chain joins TRBV5-1 to TRBJ1-1, with D possibly matching TRBD1 (6 bases). Looked up from germline, CDR1 is SGHRS and CDR2 is YFSETQ. The CDR3 is 14 residues long. Trimming pared 7 bases from V and 6 bases from J, leaving 19 bases between. CDR3 loop: CASQGQGSLSEAFF. The DNA of the CDR3 is TGCGCCAGCCAGGGGCAGGGTTCACTATCTGAAGCTTTCTTT.

The chain employs TRBV7-2 and TRBJ2-7; 10 nucleotides agree with TRBD1. This CDR3 spans 13 amino acids. The V gene end was trimmed by 3 bases and the J gene end by 7 bases; junction bases not matched to a gene: 3. Germline-derived CDR1 and CDR2 are SGHTA and FQGNSA. This CDR3 reads CASSFDRGHEQYF. CDR3 sequence (DNA): TGTGCCAGCAGCTTTGACAGGGGGCATGAGCAGTACTTC.

The chain couples TRBV9 to TRBJ2-7, with D unclear. Germline CDR1 and CDR2: SGDLS and YYNGEE. The length of the CDR3 is 14 residues. With 0 bases removed from V and 1 base from J, the gap between germline ends came to 8 bases. The CDR3 spells CASSVGSRSYEQYF. Written as DNA, the CDR3 is TGTGCCAGCAGCGTAGGATCGCGGTCCTACGAGCAGTACTTC.

The V call is TRBV9, the J call TRBJ1-2; TRBD1 is a possible D gene (6 bases). V was shortened by 1 base and J by 4 bases, with 14 bases between the two germline ends. The germline V gene encodes CDR1 SGDLS and CDR2 YYNGEE. The CDR3 is made up of 15 amino acids. CDR3 amino acids: CASSVKRTAFYGYTF. The CDR3 DNA is TGTGCCAGCAGCGTAAAAAGGACAGCTTTCTATGGCTACACCTTC.

The chain has TRBV6-5 and TRBJ2-7, with D perhaps TRBD1 (6 bases). Germline assignment: CDR1 MNHEY and CDR2 SVGAGI. The CDR3 spans 13 residues. The ends were cut back, 5 bases at V and 1 base at J, with 9 bases in the middle. The CDR3 region has the DNA TGTGCCAGCAGTATCGGGACATCCTACGAGCAGTACTTC. It codes for CASSIGTSYEQYF.

V and J are TRBV2 and TRBJ2-3; D is ambiguous. V gave up 6 bases and J gave up 4 bases, with 5 bases separating them. CDR1 and CDR2 from the germline V gene are SNHLY and FYNNEI. The CDR3 extends over 11 amino acids. CDR3 residues: CASSQADTQYF. The CDR3 nucleotides read TGTGCCAGCAGCCAGGCAGATACGCAGTATTTT.

The chain employs TRBV9 and TRBJ2-5; a possible D gene is TRBD1 (5 bases). V was pared by 4 bases and J by 2 bases, with 12 bases between. The length of the CDR3 is 14 residues. From germline, CDR1 is SGDLS and CDR2 YYNGEE. The CDR3 coding sequence is TGTGCCAGCAGCCCAAGACAGATTCAAGAGACCCAGTACTTC. Translating it yields CASSPRQIQETQYF. Drawing the rest from reference TRBV9 and TRBJ2-5, the complete variable domain is DSGVTQTPKHLITATGQRVTLRCSPRSGDLSVYWYQQSLDQGLQFLIQYYNGEERAKGNILERFSAQQFPDLHSELNLSSLELGDSALYFCASSPRQIQETQYFGPGTRLLVL.

This chain joins TRBV7-2 and TRBJ2-3; TRBD2 might be the D (7 bases). Trimming pared 8 bases from V and 4 bases from J, leaving 16 bases between. In germline, CDR1 is SGHTA, CDR2 FQGNSA. This CDR3 has 14 amino acids. Written as DNA, the CDR3 is TGTGCCAGCCGAGGGGGGGGACGCGCAGATACGCAGTATTTT. As protein: CASRGGGRADTQYF.

The chain carries TRBV9 and TRBJ2-5, with D perhaps TRBD1 (6 bases). V lost 4 bases and J lost 5, with 15 bases in between. Germline V gene lookup returns CDR1 SGDLS and CDR2 YYNGEE. This CDR3 region has 14 residues. The CDR3 DNA follows: TGTGCCAGCAGCCTCTCGGGGACACGGGAGACCCAGTACTTC. Translation: CASSLSGTRETQYF.

The V gene is TRBV4-1, the J gene TRBJ2-6, with 9 bases aligning to TRBD1. Germline CDR1 and CDR2: MGHRA and YSYEKL. This CDR3 is 17 amino acids long. V lost 0 bases and J lost 2; bases outside the gene matches: 2. CDR3 DNA: TGCGCCAGCAGCCAAGATCGGGACAGGGCTGGGGCCAACGTCCTGACTTTC. Protein: CASSQDRDRAGANVLTF.

This clone appeared a few times. V and J are TRBV28 and TRBJ2-3; D is possibly TRBD2 (7 bases). V shed 2 bases and J shed 2 bases, with 11 bases lying between them. Germline loops: CDR1 MDHEN, CDR2 SYDVKM. The CDR3 loop spans 15 amino acids. CDR3 DNA sequence: TGTGCCAGCAGTTTAGGGGGGGGGCACACAGATACGCAGTATTTT. Protein: CASSLGGGHTDTQYF.